This TCR beta chain was captured by sequencing in a study of CD8+ T cells in alopecia areata. Study information: C3H/HeJ graft donors with spontaneous alopecia, aged 6-12 months, supplied skin that was transplanted onto female C3H/HeJ mice aged about 6-11 weeks. Study observations and caveats: Against the mouse data, patients shared TCRs less clearly, possibly for HLA reasons. Scalp samples also contribute reads from the resident alphabeta T cells found in normal skin. Researchers report lesional scalp, most notably alopecia totalis/universalis, outstripped normal scalp in clonality.

The sorting of pooled cutaneous lymph node cells relied on CD4, CD8alpha, NKG2D, NKG2ACE and other markers. Reverse transcription of extracted RNA yielded cDNA, which provided the sequencing template. The protocol was immunoSEQ multiplex PCR, while the TCRdb copy is restricted to in-frame clones and leaves out a portion. The data show 250,000 or so clones, with none appearing a single time. On this clone: Its cognate antigen is unknown. Gene names refer to mouse genes. The sample has other DNA sequences that encode this CDR3 too.

The clonotype was recovered from a C3H/HeJ mouse with alopecia areata. Strain haplotype at MHC: H2-k. The sample taken for sequencing was CD4+ T cells sorted from a lymph node.

CDR3 bases read: TGTGCCAGCAGTGAACAGGGATCCTAT. Translation: CASSEQGSY. In full, the CDR3 reads CASSEQGSYEQYF. The V and J genes are TRBV13-3 and TRBJ2-7, with a possible D match to TRBD1 (6 bases). Read sequence stops 4 residues before the CDR3 end, and the germline J gene provides the missing end. Trimming removed 2 bases at V and 1 base at J, with 7 bases between. CDR3 length: 13 residues. Germline loops: CDR1 NNHDY, CDR2 SYVADS.